This entry lists 17 T cell receptor beta chains sequenced from one sample in a study of blood T cell repertoires in COVID-19. Repertoires were generated with immunoSEQ multiplex PCR, while TCRdb's copy carries only in-frame clones and drops some. This repertoire shows some 390,000 clones, around nine tenths found once; its top ten account for 3%. Material: peripheral blood. The receptors derive from a human donor in a cohort sampled during active COVID-19.

The chain has TRBV6-6 and TRBJ1-2, with a weak D call TRBD1 (5 bases). The CDR3 covers 15 residues. The V and J ends lost 0 bases and 4 bases respectively, with 12 bases between them. The germline V gene encodes CDR1 MNHNY and CDR2 SVGAGI (reference sequence). CDR3 in amino acids: CASSYSEQGSYGYTF. For the CDR3, the DNA is TGTGCCAGCAGTTACTCCGAGCAGGGAAGCTATGGCTACACCTTC.

The V call is TRBV11-2, the J call TRBJ2-2, with a tentative D call TRBD2 (5 bases). Germline V gene sequence: CDR1 SGHAT, CDR2 FQNNGV. This CDR3 has 14 residues. Trimming removed 4 bases at V and 4 bases at J, with 10 bases between. In DNA form, the CDR3 reads TGTGCCAGCAGCTCACTCCGGGGCACCGGGGAGCTGTTTTTT. Protein sequence: CASSSLRGTGELFF.

This clone is a singleton in its sample. The chain is built from TRBV2 and TRBJ2-1; tentatively, D is TRBD2 (6 bases). Germline CDR1 SNHLY, CDR2 FYNNEI. The CDR3 consists of 14 residues. The V end was cut by 6 bases, the J end by 4 bases, with 13 bases between. The chain's CDR3 is CASRPGLGYNEQFF. Here the CDR3 DNA reads TGTGCCAGCAGGCCGGGACTGGGATACAATGAGCAGTTCTTC.

V is TRBV28 and J is TRBJ1-4; 9 nucleotides align to TRBD1. V dropped 2 bases and J dropped 7; count of bases not matched to a gene: 8. Germline lookup yields CDR1 MDHEN and CDR2 SYDVKM. The CDR3 has 16 residues. The CDR3 loop is CASSLPGQGSGEKLFF. The CDR3 region has the DNA TGTGCCAGCAGTTTACCGGGACAGGGATCGGGTGAAAAACTGTTTTTT.

The genes are TRBV19 and TRBJ1-4; TRBD1 is a possible D gene (6 bases). The CDR3 has 15 amino acids. Trimming stripped 5 bases from V and 5 bases from J, with 15 bases between. The germline V gene has CDR1 LNHDA and CDR2 SQIVND (reference sequence). CDR3 amino acids: CASSPSGTPNEKLFF. The DNA for the CDR3 is TGTGCCAGTAGTCCTTCCGGGACACCGAATGAAAAACTGTTTTTT.

In its sample, this clone was seen a few times. The rearrangement joins TRBV4-1 to TRBJ1-1; D gene unclear. CDR1 is MGHRA, CDR2 YSYEKL, per germline. CDR3 size: 15 residues. Trimming removed 5 bases from V and 6 bases from J, with 19 bases in between. The CDR3 DNA sequence: TGCGCCAGCAGCTTACACTCCGCGGGCCTTGCTGAAGCTTTCTTT. Translated, it gives CASSLHSAGLAEAFF.

The chain uses TRBV18 and TRBJ1-1, with D possibly matching TRBD1 (6 bases). The CDR3 is made up of 13 amino acids. The V end lost 8 bases, the J end lost 1 base, and 11 bases lay between the germline ends. Germline-derived CDR1 and CDR2 are KGHSH and LQKENI. This chain's CDR3 is CASDQGGNTEAFF. The CDR3 nucleotides are TGTGCCAGCGACCAAGGGGGGAACACTGAAGCTTTCTTT.

The CDR3 protein is CASTNPGVSNTGELFF. The CDR3 DNA reads TGTGCCAGCACCAATCCGGGGGTTTCGAACACCGGGGAGCTGTTTTTT. The J gene is TRBJ2-2, the V gene TRBV7-6, with D tentatively TRBD2 (6 bases). Trimming removed 7 bases at V and 0 bases at J, with 15 bases between. Per germline, CDR1 SGHVS and CDR2 FNYEAQ. The CDR3 spans 16 residues.

The chain joins TRBV13 to TRBJ1-1, with 8 nucleotides matching TRBD1. Germline V lookup: CDR1 PRHDT, CDR2 FYEKMQ (reference sequence). With 5 bases clipped from V and 3 bases from J, the junction kept 8 bases outside the gene matches. This CDR3 contains 15 residues. CDR3 loop: CASSTRQGMHTEAFF. DNA of the CDR3: TGTGCCAGCAGCACCAGACAGGGGATGCACACTGAAGCTTTCTTT. Based on the CDR3 plus reference TRBV13 and TRBJ1-1, the full variable domain is AAGVIQSPRHLIKEKRETATLKCYPIPRHDTVYWYQQGPGQDPQFLISFYEKMQSDKGSIPDRFSAQQFSDYHSELNMSSLELGDSALYFCASSTRQGMHTEAFFGQGTRLTVV.

The table lists this clone with a few counts. The chain links TRBV20-1 to TRBJ2-2, with D perhaps TRBD1 (6 bases). The CDR3 is made up of 14 amino acids. Germline V gives CDR1 DFQATT, CDR2 SNEGSKA (reference sequence). With 3 bases removed from V and 7 bases from J, the gap between germline ends came to 15 bases. In DNA form, the CDR3 reads TGCAGTGCTAGTAGGCAGGGGATGGTCGGGGAGCTGTTTTTT. Protein: CSASRQGMVGELFF.

V and J are TRBV7-7 and TRBJ2-1; TRBD2 agrees at 13 bases. The V gene end was trimmed by 4 bases and the J gene end by 2 bases; junction bases not matched to a gene: 2. The CDR3 covers 16 residues. Germline assignment: CDR1 SSHAT and CDR2 FNYEAQ (reference sequence). The CDR3 sequence: CASSSGTSGTYNEQFF. The CDR3 nucleotides are TGTGCCAGCAGCTCTGGGACTAGCGGGACCTACAATGAGCAGTTCTTC.

Written as DNA, the CDR3 is TGCAGTGCTGGTATCAGGGGAGGCTACACCTTC. The encoded protein is CSAGIRGGYTF. V usage is TRBV20-1 and J usage is TRBJ1-2, with D maybe TRBD1 (6 bases). Germline values: CDR1 DFQATT, CDR2 SNEGSKA (reference sequence). Trimming took 5 bases from V and 8 from J, leaving 12 bases between them. This CDR3 spans 11 amino acids.

The chain combines TRBV5-5 with TRBJ2-7; 7 bases agree with TRBD2. Germline-derived CDR1 and CDR2 are SGHKS and YYEKEE (reference sequence). V shed 0 bases and J 3 bases; nucleotides not matched to a gene: 3. This CDR3 spans 14 amino acids. The CDR3 nucleotides read TGTGCCAGCAGCTTGGGACTAGCCAACTACGAGCAGTACTTC. Translating it yields CASSLGLANYEQYF.

The rearrangement links TRBV3-1 (or the pseudogene TRBV3-2) to TRBJ2-5; 7 bases align to TRBD2. Looked up from germline, CDR1 is LGHDT and CDR2 is YNNKEL (reference sequence). The CDR3 is made up of 19 amino acids. The trim removed 2 bases at V and 2 bases at J, leaving 17 bases unmatched. DNA of the CDR3: TGTGCCAGCAGCCAAAGGTCCGGGGGGTTCCATGCGTTTCAAGAGACCCAGTACTTC. The encoded protein is CASSQRSGGFHAFQETQYF.

The sample holds one count of this clone. J is TRBJ2-7 and V is TRBV30; 7 nucleotides match TRBD1. The germline gives CDR1 GTSNPN, CDR2 SVGIG (reference sequence). Trimming removed 7 bases from V and 7 bases from J; junction bases left unmatched: 19. The length of the CDR3 is 15 residues. The CDR3 loop reads CAFDQGRGTGEEQYF. CDR3 bases: TGTGCCTTTGACCAGGGACGGGGAACAGGGGAAGAGCAGTACTTC.

This clone was observed many times. The V call is TRBV9, the J call TRBJ2-2; D is possibly TRBD1 (5 bases). Deletions cut 0 bases from V and 2 bases from J, with 8 bases between. The CDR3 covers 15 residues. Germline CDR1 SGDLS, CDR2 YYNGEE. The CDR3 reads CASSVGQPNTGELFF. The DNA of the CDR3 is TGTGCCAGCAGCGTAGGACAGCCCAACACCGGGGAGCTGTTTTTT. Combining the CDR3 with reference TRBV9 and TRBJ2-2 gives the whole variable domain DSGVTQTPKHLITATGQRVTLRCSPRSGDLSVYWYQQSLDQGLQFLIQYYNGEERAKGNILERFSAQQFPDLHSELNLSSLELGDSALYFCASSVGQPNTGELFFGEGSRLTVL.

The J gene is TRBJ2-3, the V gene TRBV7-3, with D possibly TRBD2 on 5 matching bases. This CDR3 comprises 13 residues. The V end lost 0 bases, the J end lost 4 bases, and 5 bases lay between the germline ends. Germline V lookup: CDR1 SGHTA, CDR2 FQGTGA. The DNA for the CDR3 is TGTGCCAGCAGCTTAACGGAGGCAGATACGCAGTATTTT. Protein product: CASSLTEADTQYF.